The next 32 T cell receptor beta chains were all read from a single sample in a study of T-cell reconstitution after alpha-beta-depleted transplantation in children. A TCRbeta library incorporating unique molecular identifiers was prepared. Via MiXCR, TCRdb re-called the PCR reads, giving one row per CDR3 protein. The sample records approximately 400,000 distinct CDR3 sequences, roughly a tenth being singletons. The specimen comprised PBMCs from the stem cell graft donor, sampled from the stem cell graft. These TCRs come from a human donor who donated a stem cell graft to a child with acute myeloid leukemia.

Only a few counts were recorded for this clonotype. The rearrangement uses TRBV20-1 and TRBJ2-5, with D possibly matching TRBD2 (5 bases). Deletions cut 4 bases from V and 5 bases from J, with 11 bases between. The CDR3 runs to 12 residues. Germline CDR1 DFQATT, CDR2 SNEGSKA (reference sequence). The CDR3 region has the DNA TGCAGTGCTACCGACTACGGGGAGACCCAGTACTTC. This gives the protein CSATDYGETQYF.

This clonotype was counted a few times. The CDR3 sequence: CASSQGAGGSGEQYV. As DNA, the CDR3 is TGCGCCAGCAGCCAAGGGGCAGGGGGTTCGGGGGAGCAGTACGTC. The chain links TRBV4-1 to TRBJ2-7; 7 bases agree with TRBD1. V shed 1 base and J 7 bases; nucleotides not matched to a gene: 10. The CDR3 runs 15 residues. Germline CDR1 reads MGHRA; CDR2 reads YSYEKL.

The rearrangement joins TRBV5-4 to TRBJ2-3; D possibly corresponds to TRBD1 (5 bases). This CDR3 has 15 residues. Germline V lookup: CDR1 SGHNT, CDR2 YYREEE (reference sequence). V was cut by 2 bases and J by 5 bases, with 15 bases left in between. CDR3 in DNA: TGTGCCAGCAGCTTCCTGGGGCCAGCAAGAGATACGCAGTATTTT. Its translation: CASSFLGPARDTQYF.

J is TRBJ2-7 and V is TRBV5-6; D call uncertain. V lost 4 bases to trimming and J lost 4 bases, with 9 bases between them. CDR1 is SGHDT and CDR2 is YYEEEE in the germline V gene. The CDR3 length is 12 residues. Here the CDR3 reads CASSVVGYEQYV. The CDR3 DNA reads TGTGCCAGCAGCGTGGTCGGATACGAGCAGTACGTC.

There are a few counts of this clonotype. Written as DNA, the CDR3 is TGCAGTGCTAGTATCCCTCTAGGCGTGAACAATGAGCAGTTCTTC. Protein sequence: CSASIPLGVNNEQFF. This rearrangement joins TRBV20-1 to TRBJ2-1, with unresolved D. The CDR3 runs 15 residues. Deletions cut 3 bases from V and 5 bases from J, with 17 bases between. The germline gives CDR1 DFQATT, CDR2 SNEGSKA (reference sequence).

The gene calls are TRBV30 and TRBJ2-1; no reliable D call. Germline CDR1 GTSNPN, CDR2 SVGIG (reference sequence). Deletions cut 6 bases from V and 6 bases from J, with 9 bases between. The length of the CDR3 is 11 residues. Here the CDR3 reads CACNVRNEQFF. As DNA, the CDR3 is TGTGCCTGCAATGTGCGCAATGAGCAGTTCTTC.

This sequence joins TRBV5-1 and TRBJ2-1, with a tentative D call TRBD2 (6 bases). Germline V gene data show CDR1 as SGHRS and CDR2 as YFSETQ. Trimming removed 3 bases from V and 2 bases from J, with 12 bases in between. This CDR3 contains 15 residues. CDR3 loop: CASSWGLTAYNEQFF. The DNA for the CDR3 is TGCGCCAGCAGCTGGGGACTCACAGCCTACAATGAGCAGTTCTTC. Full variable domain (outside the CDR3, taken from reference TRBV5-1 and TRBJ2-1): KAGVTQTPRYLIKTRGQQVTLSCSPISGHRSVSWYQQTPGQGLQFLFEYFSETQRNKGNFPGRFSGRQFSNSRSEMNVSTLELGDSALYLCASSWGLTAYNEQFFGPGTRLTVL.

The chain carries TRBV20-1 and TRBJ2-2, with TRBD2 identical over 14 bases. Trimming cost V 7 bases and J 5 bases; bases outside gene matches: 9. Germline V gene data show CDR1 as DFQATT and CDR2 as SNEGSKA (reference sequence). The CDR3 is 16 residues long. CDR3 sequence: CSVPGLAGVLTGELFF. The CDR3 coding sequence is TGCAGTGTACCGGGACTAGCGGGAGTCTTGACCGGGGAGCTGTTTTTT.

In the case of this clonotype: Sequence at one end of the junction differs from germline and may be a read error. The genes are TRBV7-2 and TRBJ1-6; no definite D call. In germline, CDR1 is SGHTA, CDR2 FQGNSA. The CDR3 covers 14 residues. This CDR3 reads CASSLEVPGWPPHF. In nucleotides, the CDR3 is TGTGCCAGCAGCTTAGAGGTCCCGGGCTGGCCCCCCCACTTT. Looking up the rest from reference TRBV7-2 and TRBJ1-6 gives the full variable domain: GAGVSQSPSNKVTEKGKDVELRCDPISGHTALYWYRQSLGQGLEFLIYFQGNSAPDKSGLPSDRFSAERTGGSVSTLTIQRTQQEDSAVYLCASSLEVPGWPPHFGNGTRLTVT.

The genes are TRBV20-1 and TRBJ2-1, with D hard to call. CDR1 is DFQATT and CDR2 is SNEGSKA in the germline V gene (reference sequence). This CDR3 comprises 14 residues. The V end was cut by 6 bases, the J end by 5 bases, with 17 bases between. CDR3 nucleotides: TGCAGTGCCTTCCCCGGGTCCTGGGACAATGAGCAGTTCTTC. Translating it yields CSAFPGSWDNEQFF.

This clonotype was detected ten times or more. This chain connects TRBV7-9 to TRBJ2-1, with 10 bases aligning to TRBD2. This CDR3 contains 15 residues. The V gene's germline CDR1 is SEHNR and CDR2 FQNEAQ (reference sequence). The J segment lost 4 bases and the V segment lost 5 bases, leaving 5 bases of the junction unmatched. CDR3 protein: CASSPGLAVYNEQFF. DNA for the CDR3: TGTGCCAGCAGCCCTGGACTAGCGGTGTACAATGAGCAGTTCTTC.

This clonotype was detected many times. The CDR3 spells CASSVTGGIREAFF. The CDR3 DNA sequence: TGTGCCAGCAGCGTGACAGGGGGCATCCGTGAAGCTTTCTTT. The gene calls are TRBV7-9 and TRBJ1-1, with 10 bases aligning to TRBD1. Germline V gives CDR1 SEHNR, CDR2 FQNEAQ (reference sequence). This CDR3 region has 14 residues. Germline trimming cut 5 bases from V and 7 bases from J; bases unmatched to any gene: 7.

V usage is TRBV29-1 and J usage is TRBJ2-7, with 7 bases matching TRBD2. The length of the CDR3 is 15 residues. The V and J ends lost 3 bases and 7 bases, in that order; junction bases with no gene match: 15. Germline CDR1 and CDR2: SQVTM and ANQGSEA. The CDR3 sequence is CSVERWAGEGLEQYF. The CDR3 region has the DNA TGCAGCGTTGAGAGGTGGGCGGGAGAGGGTCTAGAGCAGTACTTC.

This clonotype has a count of ten or more. The V call is TRBV7-8, the J call TRBJ2-1; D call uncertain. The CDR3 is 14 residues long. Trimming pared 7 bases from V and 9 bases from J, leaving 19 bases between. Per the germline V gene, CDR1 is SGHVS and CDR2 is FQNEAQ. CDR3 region: CASIPTAQNGEQFF. The CDR3 bases are TGTGCCAGCATCCCAACCGCCCAGAACGGTGAGCAGTTCTTC.

This clonotype was seen ten or more times. The V call is TRBV9, the J call TRBJ1-2; D is uncertain. CDR1 and CDR2 from the germline V gene are SGDLS and YYNGEE. This CDR3 has 11 residues. The V and J ends lost 2 bases and 8 bases respectively, with 7 bases between them. CDR3 coding DNA: TGTGCCAGCAGCGTTGGGTTCGGCTACACCTTC. Translating gives CASSVGFGYTF.

The chain links TRBV7-2 to TRBJ2-7, with D unresolved. Per germline, CDR1 SGHTA and CDR2 FQGNSA. The CDR3 has 13 residues. V was pared by 2 bases and J by 0 bases, with 5 bases between. CDR3 nucleotides: TGTGCCAGCAGCTTAAGTCACTCCTACGAGCAGTACGTC. As protein: CASSLSHSYEQYV.

The V and J genes are TRBV7-9 and TRBJ2-5, with unresolved D. Germline lookup yields CDR1 SEHNR and CDR2 FQNEAQ (reference sequence). The CDR3 contains 14 residues. Trimming left V 5 bases short and J 5 bases short, with 15 bases between. The CDR3 DNA reads as TGTGCCAGCAGCCCTCCCACTGAGAGGGAGACCCAGTACTTC. Translating it yields CASSPPTERETQYF. The variable domain in full, completed from reference TRBV7-9 and TRBJ2-5, reads DTGVSQNPRHKITKRGQNVTFRCDPISEHNRLYWYRQTLGQGPEFLTYFQNEAQLEKSRLLSDRFSAERPKGSFSTLEIQRTEQGDSAMYLCASSPPTERETQYFGPGTRLLVL.

This clonotype was recorded at least ten times. The chain is built from TRBV27 and TRBJ2-7, with TRBD1 matching 7 bases. Germline V CDR1 and CDR2: MNHEY, SMNVEV (reference sequence). CDR3 length: 13 amino acids. V lost 8 bases to trimming and J lost 0 bases; unmatched junction nucleotides: 4. The CDR3 nucleotides are TGTGCCAGCCGGGACAGTAGCTCCTACGAGCAGTACGTC. The encoded protein is CASRDSSSYEQYV.

The J gene is TRBJ2-3, the V gene TRBV21-1; the D call of TRBD1 is as the table states it, not checked on the DNA. TRBV21-1 is a pseudogene. CDR3 length: 14 residues. CDR3 protein: CASSNASGADTQYF. The CDR3 nucleotides read TGTGCCAGCAGCAATGCATCAGGGGCAGATACGCAGTATTTT.

This clonotype was picked up a small number of times. The J gene is TRBJ2-7, the V gene TRBV25-1; 9 nucleotides line up with TRBD1. Germline lookup yields CDR1 MGHDK and CDR2 SYGVNS. This CDR3 is built from 18 residues. V trimming: 5 bases; J trimming: 4 bases; junction bases outside the gene matches: 18. CDR3: CASSTGTGTRPNLYEQYF. Here the CDR3 DNA reads TGTGCCAGCAGTACCGGGACAGGGACCCGCCCAAACTTGTACGAGCAGTACTTC.

This clonotype came up many times. The rearrangement joins TRBV7-2 to TRBJ2-3; the match to TRBD2 covers 7 bases. The J segment lost 0 bases and the V segment lost 3 bases, leaving 3 bases of the junction unmatched. Germline CDR1 is SGHTA and CDR2 is FQGNSA. The CDR3 is made up of 15 amino acids. DNA for the CDR3: TGTGCCAGCAGCTTCCCGGGAGGCAGCACAGATACGCAGTATTTT. Its translation: CASSFPGGSTDTQYF.

This clonotype was recorded many times. V usage is TRBV7-2 and J usage is TRBJ2-2; no clear D gene. The V gene lost 1 base and the J gene lost 4 bases, with 10 bases spanning the gap. The germline CDR1 and CDR2 sequences are SGHTA and FQGNSA. The CDR3 length is 15 residues. Here the CDR3 DNA reads TGTGCCAGCAGCTTAGTCCCTACGAGCACCGGGGAGCTGTTTTTT. Translated: CASSLVPTSTGELFF.

The genes are TRBV29-1 and TRBJ1-2; 9 bases are shared with TRBD1. V trimming: 6 bases; J trimming: 6 bases; junction bases outside the gene matches: 8. This CDR3 has 13 residues. Germline CDR1 is SQVTM and CDR2 is ANQGSEA. This chain's CDR3 is CSVRWTGEHGYTF. CDR3 coding DNA: TGCAGCGTGAGATGGACAGGGGAGCATGGCTACACCTTC. The entire variable domain, with the rest obtained from reference TRBV29-1 and TRBJ1-2, is as follows: SAVISQKPSRDICQRGTSLTIQCQVDSQVTMMFWYRQQPGQSLTLIATANQGSEATYESGFVIDKFPISRPNLTFSTLTVSNMSPEDSSIYLCSVRWTGEHGYTFGSGTRLTVV.

The rearrangement joins TRBV5-1 to TRBJ2-5, with TRBD2 as a possible D gene (5 bases). With 0 bases removed from V and 5 bases from J, the gap between germline ends came to 20 bases. Per germline, CDR1 SGHRS and CDR2 YFSETQ. This CDR3 comprises 17 residues. CDR3 in DNA: TGCGCCAGCAGCTTGGGTTTTGGACTGTCACTCCCTGAGACCCAGTACTTC. Translating gives CASSLGFGLSLPETQYF.

This clonotype has at least ten counts. The chain joins TRBV29-1 to TRBJ1-5; TRBD1 is a possible D gene (5 bases). This CDR3 region has 12 residues. Between the trimmed V and J ends, which lost 7 bases and 0 bases, there was a span of 7 bases. Germline V lookup: CDR1 SQVTM, CDR2 ANQGSEA. The CDR3 nucleotides read TGCAGCGGGGGGGATAGCAATCAGCCCCAGCATTTT. This codes for CSGGDSNQPQHF. Filled out from reference TRBV29-1 and TRBJ1-5, the complete variable domain reads SAVISQKPSRDICQRGTSLTIQCQVDSQVTMMFWYRQQPGQSLTLIATANQGSEATYESGFVIDKFPISRPNLTFSTLTVSNMSPEDSSIYLCSGGDSNQPQHFGDGTRLSIL.

This clonotype has at least ten counts. The chain carries TRBV7-8 and TRBJ2-3; 9 bases match TRBD1. With 0 bases clipped from V and 5 bases from J, the junction kept 0 bases outside the gene matches. Per germline, CDR1 SGHVS and CDR2 FQNEAQ. The CDR3 sequence is 14 residues long. The CDR3 nucleotides read TGTGCCAGCAGCTTAGCGGACAGGGGAGATACGCAGTATTTT. Its translation is CASSLADRGDTQYF. Full variable domain (remainder filled in from reference TRBV7-8 and TRBJ2-3): GAGVSQSPRYKVAKRGQDVALRCDPISGHVSLFWYQQALGQGPEFLTYFQNEAQLDKSGLPSDRFFAERPEGSVSTLKIQRTQQEDSAVYLCASSLADRGDTQYFGPGTRLTVL.

The chain recombines TRBV12-3 or TRBV12-4 with TRBJ1-2, with D possibly being TRBD1 (6 bases). There are 14 residues in the CDR3. The ends were cut back, 6 bases at V and 7 bases at J, with 18 bases in the middle. DNA of the CDR3: TGTGCCAGCAGCTGGGGCCGGGGGGCGGGTGGCTACACCTTC. This sequence encodes CASSWGRGAGGYTF.

This clonotype occurred a few times. The V gene is TRBV7-8, the J gene TRBJ2-1; TRBD2 matches at 14 bases. The V and J ends lost 5 bases and 12 bases, in that order; junction bases with no gene match: 9. The CDR3 extends over 15 amino acids. Per the germline V gene, CDR1 is SGHVS and CDR2 is FQNEAQ. CDR3 nucleotides: TGTGCCAGCAGCCCGGGACTAGCGGGAGAAGGTGGGCAGTTCTTC. This sequence encodes CASSPGLAGEGGQFF.

This clonotype has just a few counts. The gene calls are TRBV11-1 and TRBJ2-7; no firm D call. CDR3 size: 14 residues. CDR1 SGHAT and CDR2 FQDESV come from the germline V gene (reference sequence). The V gene lost 1 base and the J gene lost 3 bases, with 10 bases spanning the gap. The CDR3 spells CASSLVSPLYEQYF. The CDR3 nucleotides are TGTGCCAGCAGCTTAGTGAGCCCTCTCTACGAGCAGTACTTC.

The chain has TRBV28 and TRBJ1-6; D possibly corresponds to TRBD1 (5 bases). V lost 8 bases, J lost 7 bases, and 9 bases lay in between. The CDR3 length is 12 residues. Germline V CDR1 and CDR2: MDHEN, SYDVKM. CDR3 bases: TGTGCCAGCTTGGGGGGGAATTCACCCCTCCACTTT. Its protein product is CASLGGNSPLHF.

The V gene is TRBV7-2, the J gene TRBJ1-1, with D perhaps TRBD1 (5 bases). Germline V gives CDR1 SGHTA, CDR2 FQGNSA. V gave up 3 bases and J gave up 1 base, with 12 bases separating them. This CDR3 has 15 residues. CDR3 nucleotide sequence: TGTGCCAGCAGCTTTGCCGGGACGGGGAACACTGAAGCTTTCTTT. It is translated as CASSFAGTGNTEAFF.

This clonotype was observed many times. The chain has TRBV5-1 and TRBJ2-2, with D maybe TRBD1 (5 bases). The CDR3 has 16 residues. V lost 0 bases, J lost 0 bases, and 9 bases lay in between. The germline V gene encodes CDR1 SGHRS and CDR2 YFSETQ. CDR3 in amino acids: CASSLGPGSNTGELFF. In DNA form, the CDR3 reads TGCGCCAGCAGCTTGGGCCCAGGGTCGAACACCGGGGAGCTGTTTTTT.